Described below is a single T cell receptor beta chain sequence and its context. This clone has a handful of counts. Its antigen remains undetermined. One base away there is no much larger clone; base qualities are not given. V is shortened by 4 bases, J by 7 bases, and the region joining them spans 7 bases. Reading from cysteine to phenylalanine, the CDR3 counts 11 amino acids. Only the CDR3 DNA stays, 33 bases, in frame from base 1. Looking up the germline V gene (reference sequence) yields CDR1 MNHEY and CDR2 SMNVEV. The donors were healthy, HIV-negative adults with no recently reported acute infections or vaccinations. Only Caucasian adults living in Nashville, Tennessee, USA were represented among the donors. The CD8 memory samples were a combination of magnetically selected CD45RO+ cells and CCR7-negative CD45RA+ effector memory (TemRA) cells. After blood collection by leukapheresis, PBMCs were isolated using Ficoll-Histopaque density gradient centrifugation and then cryopreserved in the vapor phase of liquid nitrogen. Purity and quantity of every magnetically sorted T cell population were checked by analytical flow cytometry. Each sorted fraction had its genomic DNA isolated and then quantified by UV absorbance on a Nanodrop 2000c.

The data were obtained in a study of shared clonotypes between healthy human individuals (TCRdb year 2020). Study-level background: The cohort included a few men and a couple of women between 18 and 49 years of age. Per donor, three plates each were used for CD4 naive and CD4 memory, two for CD8 naive, and one for CD8 memory. Blood TCR repertoires of about five healthy adults were deeply sequenced to estimate repertoire size and the extent of clonotype sharing between individuals. To increase sequencing depth and limit assay-specific biases, different laboratories used diverse techniques to prepare libraries and sequence TCR repertoires. Per donor, leukapheresis produced somewhere between about 0.8 and 9 billion PBMCs.

Summary of the overall study and its limitations: Incomplete sequencing was indicated by rarefaction of sorted-subset datasets, despite the large sequencing depth. Based on pairwise subsampling, the degree of clonotype sharing among donors was expected to be affected by sequencing depth. Larger estimated clonotype richness was generally found for naive subsets than for memory subsets. Sampling was restricted to blood, and TCR repertoires in tissue are likely to differ from TCR repertoires in blood. Compared with non-shared clonotypes, the clonotypes found in all four sorted-subset donors had higher generation probabilities. When a few donors were compared, the shared fraction of clonotypes was about 5% for naive CD4, around 4% for naive CD8, 2.3% for memory CD4, and 0.4% for memory CD8. Because the study included a small number of donors, the genetic and exposure-history diversity represented was limited.

Using the deep immunoSEQ assay, TCR CDR3 regions were amplified from genomic DNA by multiplex PCR. Extracted genomic DNA from each cell subset was spread evenly across all wells of several immunoSEQ 96-well plates, with each plate serving as a replicate. For sorted subsets, each replicate PCR was loaded with 200 to 250 ng genomic DNA, equivalent to 30,000 or so T cell genomes. Purified libraries were measured with a Qubit 3.0 fluorometer, size-checked on a Bioanalyzer 2100, and measured again with the KAPA Library Quantification kit. Every immunoSEQ 96-well plate was sequenced on a separate single-read 150-cycle Illumina NextSeq 550 flow cell. The published analysis was carried out like this. Because the immunoSEQ output included only junctional sequences and no quality scores, the filtering could not be the same as the filtering used for full-length reads. To assign V/J genes and CDR3, sequences were annotated using PyIR, a Python wrapper for IgBLAST v1.9, with IMGT germline references. Reads with weak V/J assignments (E-value above 1e-6), missing CDR3, stop codons, out-of-frame junctions, or ambiguous translated residues were removed. V3J clonotypes were defined as sequences sharing the same inferred V gene, J gene, and CDR3 amino acid sequence. The percentage overlap between two repertoires was calculated by dividing the number of shared unique clonotypes by the size of the smaller repertoire. Repertoire richness was assessed with RTK rarefaction, the Chao1 estimator, and Recon v2.1 estimates of unobserved clonotypes. Generation probabilities for all TCRbeta clonotypes obtained by the gDNA method from a few donors were computed using OLGA. TCRdb took over this immuneACCESS table, retaining in-frame rearrangements with V and J assigned. Such tables are incomplete; in checked studies, under half of the missing clones stem from an unresolved V gene, and the remainder is unexplained. V and J calls and clone size follow that table, whereas D and trimming were derived from the DNA. Recorded for this sample are around 690,000 clones; about nine tenths of them occurred a single time. 30% to 40% of the sample is held by the ten biggest clonotypes.

This receptor chain uses TRBV27 and TRBJ1-1, with no reliable assignment of the D segment. Sequencing input: memory CD8+ T cells from PBMCs. The sample's cell subset or site label, in plain terms: CD45RO+ cells pooled with CCR7-negative TemRA cells. The TCR sequence derives from a man between 18 and 35 years old in good health. Some clones in this sample may be carry-over from other donors' samples. At the DNA level, the sequence is TGTGCCAGCAGTTCCGGATTTGAAGCTTTCTTT. This gives the protein CASSSGFEAFF.